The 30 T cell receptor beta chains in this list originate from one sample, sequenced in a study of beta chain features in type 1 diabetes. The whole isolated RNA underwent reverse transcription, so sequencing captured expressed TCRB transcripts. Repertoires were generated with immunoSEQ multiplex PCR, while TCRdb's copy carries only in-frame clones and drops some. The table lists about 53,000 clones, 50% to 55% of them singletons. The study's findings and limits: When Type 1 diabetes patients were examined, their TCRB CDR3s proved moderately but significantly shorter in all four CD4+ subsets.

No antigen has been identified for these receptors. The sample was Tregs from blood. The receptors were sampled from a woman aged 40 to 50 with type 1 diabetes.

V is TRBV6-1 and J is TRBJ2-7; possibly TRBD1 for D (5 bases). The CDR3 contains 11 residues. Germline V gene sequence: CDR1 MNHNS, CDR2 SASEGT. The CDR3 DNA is TGTGCTACGGGCAGGGACTACGAGCAGTACTTC. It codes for CATGRDYEQYF.

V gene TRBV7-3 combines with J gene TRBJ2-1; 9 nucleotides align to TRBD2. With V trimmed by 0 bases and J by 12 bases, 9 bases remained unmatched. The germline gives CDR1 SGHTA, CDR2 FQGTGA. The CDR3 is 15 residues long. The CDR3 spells CASSLTRGRAAVQFF. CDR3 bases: TGTGCCAGCAGCTTAACTCGCGGGAGGGCCGCGGTGCAGTTCTTC.

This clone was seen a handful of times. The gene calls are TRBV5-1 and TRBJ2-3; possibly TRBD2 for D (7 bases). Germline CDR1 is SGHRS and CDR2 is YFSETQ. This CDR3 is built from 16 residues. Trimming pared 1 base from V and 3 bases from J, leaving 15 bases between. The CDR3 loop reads CASSLFGGAVTDTQYF. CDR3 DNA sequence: TGCGCCAGCAGCTTGTTTGGGGGGGCCGTAACAGATACGCAGTATTTT.

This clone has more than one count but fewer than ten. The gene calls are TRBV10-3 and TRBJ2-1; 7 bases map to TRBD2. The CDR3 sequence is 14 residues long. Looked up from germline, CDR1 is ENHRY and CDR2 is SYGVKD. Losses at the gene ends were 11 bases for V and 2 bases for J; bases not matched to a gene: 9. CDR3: CACGLAATYNEQFF. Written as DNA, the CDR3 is TGTGCCTGCGGGCTAGCGGCTACCTACAATGAGCAGTTCTTC.

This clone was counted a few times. CDR3: CASSPRRGGTEAFF. The CDR3 coding sequence is TGCGCCAGCAGCCCCCGACGAGGGGGCACTGAAGCTTTCTTT. The chain has TRBV4-3 and TRBJ1-1, with a weak D call TRBD1 (6 bases). Germline values: CDR1 LGHNA, CDR2 YSLEER. CDR3 length: 14 amino acids. The germline V and J ends were trimmed by 4 bases and 4 bases, with 13 bases remaining between them.

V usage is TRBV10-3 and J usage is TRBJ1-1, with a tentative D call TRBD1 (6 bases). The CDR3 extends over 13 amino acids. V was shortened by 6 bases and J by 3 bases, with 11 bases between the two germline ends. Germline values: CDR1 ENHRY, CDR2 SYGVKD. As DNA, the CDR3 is TGTGCCATCAGCAACAGGGCGGACACTGAAGCTTTCTTT. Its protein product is CAISNRADTEAFF.

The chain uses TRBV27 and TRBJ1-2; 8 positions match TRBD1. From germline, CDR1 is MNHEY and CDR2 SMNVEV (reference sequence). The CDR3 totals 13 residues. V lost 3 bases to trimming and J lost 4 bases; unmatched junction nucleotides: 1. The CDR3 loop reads CASSFQGAYGYTF. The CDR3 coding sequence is TGTGCCAGCAGTTTCCAGGGGGCCTATGGCTACACCTTC.

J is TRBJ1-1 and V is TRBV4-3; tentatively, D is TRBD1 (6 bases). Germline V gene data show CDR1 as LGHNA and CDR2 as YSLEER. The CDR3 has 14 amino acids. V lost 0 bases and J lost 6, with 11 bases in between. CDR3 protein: CASSQDFSGAEAFF. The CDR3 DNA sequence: TGCGCCAGCAGCCAAGATTTTTCAGGGGCTGAAGCTTTCTTT.

CDR3 in DNA: TGCAGCGTCGTTTACTACGAGCAGTACTTC. Translation: CSVVYYEQYF. The V call is TRBV29-1, the J call TRBJ2-7; no clear D. The CDR3 contains 10 residues. The V and J ends lost 6 bases and 3 bases respectively, with 6 bases between them. The germline V gene has CDR1 SQVTM and CDR2 ANQGSEA.

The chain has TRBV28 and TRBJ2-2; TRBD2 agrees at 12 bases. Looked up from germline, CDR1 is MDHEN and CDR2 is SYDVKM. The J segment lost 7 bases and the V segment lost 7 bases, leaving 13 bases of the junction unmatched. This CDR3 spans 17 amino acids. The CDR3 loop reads CASTPPRLAGVGGELFF. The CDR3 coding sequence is TGTGCCAGCACCCCCCCCCGACTAGCGGGGGTGGGCGGGGAGCTGTTTTTT. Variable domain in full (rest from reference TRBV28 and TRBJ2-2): DVKVTQSSRYLVKRTGEKVFLECVQDMDHENMFWYRQDPGLGLRLIYFSYDVKMKEKGDIPEGYSVSREKKERFSLILESASTNQTSMYLCASTPPRLAGVGGELFFGEGSRLTVL.

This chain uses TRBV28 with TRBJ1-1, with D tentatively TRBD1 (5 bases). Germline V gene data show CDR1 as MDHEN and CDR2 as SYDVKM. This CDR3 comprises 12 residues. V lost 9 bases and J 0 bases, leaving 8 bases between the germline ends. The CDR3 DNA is TGTGCCAGTGGGGGGGTGAACACTGAAGCTTTCTTT. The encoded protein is CASGGVNTEAFF. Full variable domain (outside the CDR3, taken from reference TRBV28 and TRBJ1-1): DVKVTQSSRYLVKRTGEKVFLECVQDMDHENMFWYRQDPGLGLRLIYFSYDVKMKEKGDIPEGYSVSREKKERFSLILESASTNQTSMYLCASGGVNTEAFFGQGTRLTVV.

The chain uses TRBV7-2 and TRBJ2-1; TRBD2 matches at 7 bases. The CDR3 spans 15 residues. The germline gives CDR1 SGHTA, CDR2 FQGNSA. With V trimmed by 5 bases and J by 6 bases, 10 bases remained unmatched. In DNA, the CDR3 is TGTGCCAGCAGCCTCTCGCGGGGGACTTTCAATGAGCAGTTCTTC. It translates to CASSLSRGTFNEQFF. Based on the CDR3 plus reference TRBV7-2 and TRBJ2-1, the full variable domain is GAGVSQSPSNKVTEKGKDVELRCDPISGHTALYWYRQSLGQGLEFLIYFQGNSAPDKSGLPSDRFSAERTGGSVSTLTIQRTQQEDSAVYLCASSLSRGTFNEQFFGPGTRLTVL.

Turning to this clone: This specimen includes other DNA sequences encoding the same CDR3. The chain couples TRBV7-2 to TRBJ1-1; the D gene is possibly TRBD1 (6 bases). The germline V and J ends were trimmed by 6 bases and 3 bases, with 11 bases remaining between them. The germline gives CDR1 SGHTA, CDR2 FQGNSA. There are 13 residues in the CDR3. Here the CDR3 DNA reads TGTGCCAGCAGTCCAGGGGTGGACACTGAAGCTTTCTTT. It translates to CASSPGVDTEAFF.

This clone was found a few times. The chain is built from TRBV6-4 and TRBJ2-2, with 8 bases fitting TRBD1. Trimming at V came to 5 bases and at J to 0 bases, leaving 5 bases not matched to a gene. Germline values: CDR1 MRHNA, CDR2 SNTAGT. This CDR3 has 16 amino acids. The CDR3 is CASSKQGGSNTGELFF. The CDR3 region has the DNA TGTGCCAGCAGTAAACAGGGGGGTTCGAACACCGGGGAGCTGTTTTTT.

The CDR3 region has the DNA TGTGCCAGCAGTTACTCCCCGGGACAGCACTACGAGCAGTACTTC. Protein: CASSYSPGQHYEQYF. This chain uses TRBV6-5 with TRBJ2-7, with 7 bases matching TRBD1. V shed 0 bases and J 3 bases; nucleotides not matched to a gene: 5. Germline assignment: CDR1 MNHEY and CDR2 SVGAGI. This CDR3 region has 15 residues.

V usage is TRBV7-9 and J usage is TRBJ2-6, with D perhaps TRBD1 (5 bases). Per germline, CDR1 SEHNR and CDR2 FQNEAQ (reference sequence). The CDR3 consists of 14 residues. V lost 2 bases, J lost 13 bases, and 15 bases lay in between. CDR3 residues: CASSLNTGRRVLTF. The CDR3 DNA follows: TGTGCCAGCAGCTTAAACACAGGTCGGCGGGTCCTGACTTTC.

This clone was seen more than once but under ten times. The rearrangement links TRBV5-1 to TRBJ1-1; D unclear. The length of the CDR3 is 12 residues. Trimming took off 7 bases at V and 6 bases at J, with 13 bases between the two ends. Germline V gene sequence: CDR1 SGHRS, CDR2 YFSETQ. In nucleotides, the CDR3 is TGCGCCAGCGGAATGAATGAGGCTGAAGCTTTCTTT. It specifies CASGMNEAEAFF. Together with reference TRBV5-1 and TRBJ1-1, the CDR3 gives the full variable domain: KAGVTQTPRYLIKTRGQQVTLSCSPISGHRSVSWYQQTPGQGLQFLFEYFSETQRNKGNFPGRFSGRQFSNSRSEMNVSTLELGDSALYLCASGMNEAEAFFGQGTRLTVV.

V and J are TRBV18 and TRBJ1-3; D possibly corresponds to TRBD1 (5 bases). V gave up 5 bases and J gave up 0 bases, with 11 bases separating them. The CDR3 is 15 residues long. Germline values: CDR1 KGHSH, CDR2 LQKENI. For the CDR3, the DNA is TGTGCCAGCTCATCGGACAAGAGCTCTGGAAACACCATATATTTT. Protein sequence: CASSSDKSSGNTIYF.

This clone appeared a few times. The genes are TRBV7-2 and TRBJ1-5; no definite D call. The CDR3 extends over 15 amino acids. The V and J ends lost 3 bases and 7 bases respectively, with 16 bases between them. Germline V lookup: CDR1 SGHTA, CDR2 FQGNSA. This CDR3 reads CASSLATSIRQPQHF. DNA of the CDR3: TGTGCCAGCAGCTTGGCGACTTCGATAAGACAGCCCCAGCATTTT.

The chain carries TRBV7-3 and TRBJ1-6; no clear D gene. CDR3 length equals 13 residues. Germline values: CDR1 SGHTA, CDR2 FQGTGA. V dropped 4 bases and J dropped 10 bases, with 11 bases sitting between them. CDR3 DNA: TGTGCCAGCAGCTCCTCCCCGGGGTCACCCCTCCACTTT. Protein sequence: CASSSSPGSPLHF.

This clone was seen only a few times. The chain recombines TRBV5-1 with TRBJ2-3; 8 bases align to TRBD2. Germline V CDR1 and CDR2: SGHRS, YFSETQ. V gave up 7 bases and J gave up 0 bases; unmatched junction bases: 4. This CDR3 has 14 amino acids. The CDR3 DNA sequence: TGCGCCAGCGGACTAGCTTCTAGCACAGATACGCAGTATTTT. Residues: CASGLASSTDTQYF.

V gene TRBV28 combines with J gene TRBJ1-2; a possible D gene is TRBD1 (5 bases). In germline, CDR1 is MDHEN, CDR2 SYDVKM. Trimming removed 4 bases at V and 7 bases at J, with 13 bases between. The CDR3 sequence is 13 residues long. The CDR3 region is CASSSGLASGYTF. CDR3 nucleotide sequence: TGTGCCAGCAGTTCGGGACTGGCGAGTGGCTACACCTTC.

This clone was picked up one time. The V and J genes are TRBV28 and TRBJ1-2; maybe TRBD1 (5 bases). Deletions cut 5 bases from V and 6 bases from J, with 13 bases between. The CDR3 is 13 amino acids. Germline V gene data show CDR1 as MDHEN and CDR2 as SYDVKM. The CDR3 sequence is CASSPGVKDGYTF. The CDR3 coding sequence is TGTGCCAGCAGTCCGGGGGTTAAGGATGGCTACACCTTC.

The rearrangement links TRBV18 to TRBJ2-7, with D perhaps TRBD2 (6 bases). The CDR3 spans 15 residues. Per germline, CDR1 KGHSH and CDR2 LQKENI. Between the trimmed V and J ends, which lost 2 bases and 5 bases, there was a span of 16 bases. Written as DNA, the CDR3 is TGTGCCAGCTCACCAGGGGCACTAGCCGCCGACGAGCAGTACTTC. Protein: CASSPGALAADEQYF.

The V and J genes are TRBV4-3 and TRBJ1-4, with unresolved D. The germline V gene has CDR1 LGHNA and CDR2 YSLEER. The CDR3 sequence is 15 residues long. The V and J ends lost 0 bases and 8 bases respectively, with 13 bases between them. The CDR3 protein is CASSQERTEGEKLFF. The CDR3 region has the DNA TGCGCCAGCAGCCAAGAACGAACAGAGGGAGAAAAACTGTTTTTT.

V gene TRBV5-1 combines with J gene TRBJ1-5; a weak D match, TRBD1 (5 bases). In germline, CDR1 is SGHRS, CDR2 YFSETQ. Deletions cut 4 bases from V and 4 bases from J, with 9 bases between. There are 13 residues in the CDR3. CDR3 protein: CASSMDTNQPQHF. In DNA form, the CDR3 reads TGCGCCAGCAGCATGGACACAAATCAGCCCCAGCATTTT.

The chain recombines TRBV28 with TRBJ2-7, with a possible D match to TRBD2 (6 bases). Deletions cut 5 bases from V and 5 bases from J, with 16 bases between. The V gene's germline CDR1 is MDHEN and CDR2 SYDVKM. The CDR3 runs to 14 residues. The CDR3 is CASSTPGTANEQYF. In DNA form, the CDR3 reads TGTGCCAGCAGTACCCCCGGGACTGCCAACGAGCAGTACTTC.

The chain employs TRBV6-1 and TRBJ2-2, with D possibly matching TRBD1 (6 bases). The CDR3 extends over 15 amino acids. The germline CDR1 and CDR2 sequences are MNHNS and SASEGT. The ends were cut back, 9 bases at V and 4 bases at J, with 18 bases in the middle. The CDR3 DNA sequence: TGTGCCAGTTCCTCCACAGGGCCGGGCACCGGGGAGCTGTTTTTT. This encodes CASSSTGPGTGELFF.

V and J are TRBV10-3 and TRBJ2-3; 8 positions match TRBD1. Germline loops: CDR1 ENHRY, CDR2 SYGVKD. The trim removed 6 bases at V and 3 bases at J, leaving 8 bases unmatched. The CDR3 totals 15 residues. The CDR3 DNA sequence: TGTGCCATCAGCCCGGACAGGGCATGGACAGATACGCAGTATTTT. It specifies CAISPDRAWTDTQYF.

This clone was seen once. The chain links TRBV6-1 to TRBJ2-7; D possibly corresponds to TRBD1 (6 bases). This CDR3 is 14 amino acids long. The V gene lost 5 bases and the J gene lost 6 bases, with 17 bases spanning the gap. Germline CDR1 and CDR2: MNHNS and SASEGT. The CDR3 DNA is TGTGCCAGCAGTACCACCCTTACAGGGAGCGAGCAGTACTTC. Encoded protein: CASSTTLTGSEQYF.